This T cell receptor (beta chain) was sequenced for a study of T cells in Graves' hyperthyroidism and ophthalmopathy. This CDR3 comprises 12 residues. V was cut by 5 bases and J by 9 bases, with 12 bases left in between. Per germline, CDR1 SGHAT and CDR2 FQNNGV. Under 3 months was the duration of disease in ophthalmopathy patients, who also had a Clinical Activity Score of at least 3 and a NOSPECS grade of at least 4. Pregnant or lactating patients were excluded, as were those with uncontrolled infection or other autoimmune disease. Study-wide results and caveats: Most thyroid clonotypes expanded above 0.001 appeared in blood too. For ophthalmopathy, model prediction preceded onset by a median approximately 6 months.

This clonotype was recorded at least ten times. Its antigen is as yet unknown. TCR beta CDR3 regions were amplified from RNA transcripts. Initially, a first-round RT-PCR of the TCR CDR3 employed the HTBI primer set. TCRdb redid the calling of the multiplex PCR reads with MiXCR, one entry per CDR3 protein. This sample has approximately 690,000 distinct CDR3 sequences; 20% occur once, and the top ten carry about 35%. The sequencing sample was made of blood. The TCR comes from a man younger than 45 with Graves' ophthalmopathy. V is TRBV11-2 and J is TRBJ2-3, with a possible D match to TRBD1 (5 bases). CDR3 DNA sequence: TGTGCCAGCAGCCCGGACATATCCACGCAGTATTTT. Encoded protein: CASSPDISTQYF.